Following are 13 T cell receptor beta chains from one sample sequenced in a study of CD8 T cells in Susac syndrome. It was with random hexamers that about 0.45 to 1 ug RNA was reverse transcribed. Each CDR3 protein gets one entry after TCRdb re-called the immunoSEQ multiplex PCR reads with MiXCR. Found here are 170,000 or so distinct CDR3 sequences, 95% to 96% of them singletons; the top ten hold 0.1% to 0.15%. Specimen: CD4+ T cells from PBMCs. These receptors all come from a human donor with Susac syndrome.

The V and J genes are TRBV29-1 and TRBJ2-6, with 9 bases that match TRBD1. Per germline, CDR1 SQVTM and CDR2 ANQGSEA. The CDR3 is made up of 16 amino acids. V shed 6 bases, J shed 0 bases, and the junction held 6 bases outside the gene matches. The CDR3 bases are TGCAGCGTGGGGGGGACAGGGAGCTCTGGGGCCAACGTCCTGACTTTC. As protein: CSVGGTGSSGANVLTF.

The chain links TRBV9 to TRBJ2-5; 11 positions agree with TRBD2. V was pared by 0 bases and J by 2 bases, with 6 bases of the junction left unmatched. The CDR3 sequence is 17 residues long. Germline-derived CDR1 and CDR2 are SGDLS and YYNGEE. This chain's CDR3 is CASSVGALAGAQETQYF. In DNA, the CDR3 is TGTGCCAGCAGCGTAGGGGCACTAGCGGGGGCACAAGAGACCCAGTACTTC.

This sequence joins TRBV4-2 and TRBJ2-7; the D gene is possibly TRBD1 (5 bases). V lost 1 base and J 5 bases, leaving 15 bases between the germline ends. The CDR3 totals 15 residues. Germline V lookup: CDR1 LGHNA, CDR2 YNFKEQ. DNA for the CDR3: TGTGCCAGCAGCCAAGGAGGCCAGGGAATCCACGAGCAGTACTTC. Its translation: CASSQGGQGIHEQYF.

V gene TRBV28 combines with J gene TRBJ2-1; 7 bases are shared with TRBD1. V gave up 3 bases and J gave up 6 bases; unmatched junction bases: 5. Germline lookup yields CDR1 MDHEN and CDR2 SYDVKM. The CDR3 spans 14 residues. CDR3 sequence: CASSLDTGANEQFF. CDR3 nucleotide sequence: TGTGCCAGCAGTTTGGACACAGGGGCCAATGAGCAGTTCTTC.

This chain links TRBV19 with TRBJ2-3, with TRBD2 matching 8 bases. The V and J ends lost 5 bases and 3 bases, in that order; junction bases with no gene match: 13. The CDR3 extends over 17 amino acids. The germline CDR1 and CDR2 sequences are LNHDA and SQIVND (reference sequence). CDR3 nucleotide sequence: TGTGCCAGTAGTCCCACCCTTGGGCGGGAGGAAACAGATACGCAGTATTTT. Its translation is CASSPTLGREETDTQYF.

This chain connects TRBV7-9 to TRBJ2-7, with 7 nucleotides matching TRBD1. V lost 5 bases, J lost 2 bases, and 3 bases stayed unmatched. The germline CDR1 and CDR2 sequences are SEHNR and FQNEAQ (reference sequence). CDR3 length: 13 amino acids. In nucleotides, the CDR3 is TGTGCCAGCAGCCCAGGGGGAACCTACGAGCAGTACTTC. Translating gives CASSPGGTYEQYF.

CDR3 nucleotides: TGCAGCGTTGTGGTTGGTCGCACTGAGCAGTTCTTC. Translation: CSVVVGRTEQFF. J is TRBJ2-1 and V is TRBV29-1; D remains unclear. The CDR3 is made up of 12 amino acids. The V and J ends lost 4 bases and 9 bases respectively, with 13 bases between them. Germline CDR1 and CDR2: SQVTM and ANQGSEA.

The chain uses TRBV7-3 and TRBJ2-1; 10 bases fit TRBD2. Per the germline V gene, CDR1 is SGHTA and CDR2 is FQGTGA. V shed 3 bases and J 9 bases; nucleotides not matched to a gene: 14. This CDR3 has 17 residues. The CDR3 loop reads CASSLRPAAGGPSEQFF. The CDR3, as DNA: TGTGCCAGCAGCTTGAGGCCCGCAGCGGGAGGGCCGAGTGAGCAGTTCTTC.

V and J are TRBV11-2 and TRBJ2-1; D is uncertain. This CDR3 is 12 amino acids long. V dropped 4 bases and J dropped 6 bases, with 7 bases sitting between them. The V gene's germline CDR1 is SGHAT and CDR2 FQNNGV. CDR3 sequence (DNA): TGTGCCAGCAGCTCCCTATTCAATGAGCAGTTCTTC. It translates to CASSSLFNEQFF.

The CDR3 protein is CASSLGPVEGNQPQHF. The DNA for the CDR3 is TGTGCCAGCAGCTTGGGCCCCGTGGAGGGCAATCAGCCCCAGCATTTT. The chain couples TRBV7-9 to TRBJ1-5; no clear D gene. Looked up from germline, CDR1 is SEHNR and CDR2 is FQNEAQ (reference sequence). The CDR3 runs 16 residues. Trimming shortened V by 3 bases and J by 2 bases, and 14 bases separated the two germline ends.

The sample holds one count of this clonotype. This sequence joins TRBV5-1 and TRBJ1-2; D unclear. Trimming took 0 bases from V and 6 from J, leaving 15 bases between them. This CDR3 is 15 amino acids long. Germline values: CDR1 SGHRS, CDR2 YFSETQ. The CDR3 sequence: CASSLGGAGPHGYTF. The CDR3 DNA follows: TGCGCCAGCAGCTTGGGTGGCGCTGGCCCCCATGGCTACACCTTC.

The chain links TRBV11-2 to TRBJ2-7; the D gene is possibly TRBD1 (6 bases). This CDR3 comprises 14 residues. V was shortened by 1 base and J by 4 bases, with 11 bases between the two germline ends. CDR1 and CDR2 (germline): SGHAT, FQNNGV. CDR3 region: CASSLGTGPYEQYV. Here the CDR3 DNA reads TGTGCCAGCAGCTTAGGTACAGGGCCTTACGAGCAGTACGTC.

The chain couples TRBV7-9 to TRBJ1-3, with unresolved D. This CDR3 is 16 amino acids long. V lost 2 bases and J lost 0, with 11 bases in between. In germline, CDR1 is SEHNR, CDR2 FQNEAQ (reference sequence). The CDR3 sequence: CASSLSVSSSGNTIYF. For the CDR3, the DNA is TGTGCCAGCAGCTTATCGGTTTCGAGCTCTGGAAACACCATATATTTT.